This T cell receptor beta chain is from a study of graft-versus-host responses after intestinal transplantation. Study-level background: Every one of the recipients received anti-thymocyte globulin induction and afterwards took tacrolimus and steroids for three to four years.

The data were produced by immunoSEQ multiplex PCR, yet TCRdb's version contains in-frame clones alone and is incomplete. The sample records some 80,000 clones, around 90% being singletons. On this clone itself: Antigen: not known.

This receptor was taken from a human donor who was the organ donor for an intestinal transplant. Material: unstimulated CD8+ T cells sorted from spleen or lymph node cells, obtained before transplant.

The chain's CDR3 is CASSLGGQTYEQYF. The CDR3 region has the DNA TGTGCCAGCAGCTTAGGGGGACAAACCTACGAGCAGTACTTC. The chain employs TRBV7-8 and TRBJ2-7, with D maybe TRBD1 (6 bases). The germline V and J ends were trimmed by 1 base and 2 bases, with 9 bases remaining between them. Germline CDR1 and CDR2: SGHVS and FQNEAQ. This CDR3 has 14 amino acids.